The 20 T cell receptor beta chains below were found in one sample sequenced in a study of multiple sclerosis patients with progressive multifocal leukoencephalopathy. TCRdb's copy holds only in-frame clones and misses some; the assay was immunoSEQ multiplex PCR. The repertoire holds under 30,000 clones, roughly 90% seen once, with approximately 1.3% in the top ten. The time point denotes: about 13 months of natalizumab therapy. The sample here was PBMCs, taken from a patient treated with natalizumab. All receptors derive from a human donor with multiple sclerosis.

This chain links TRBV6-1 with TRBJ2-5, with TRBD1 identical over 8 bases. Germline trimming cut 10 bases from V and 4 bases from J; bases unmatched to any gene: 14. Germline CDR1 MNHNS, CDR2 SASEGT. This CDR3 spans 15 amino acids. Here the CDR3 reads CATLSPRTGLETQYF. In DNA form, the CDR3 reads TGTGCCACCTTATCCCCCCGGACAGGGCTAGAGACCCAGTACTTC.

This chain connects TRBV19 to TRBJ1-1, with D perhaps matching TRBD1 (5 bases). V lost 6 bases and J 2 bases, leaving 19 bases between the germline ends. Germline lookup yields CDR1 LNHDA and CDR2 SQIVND (reference sequence). This CDR3 contains 16 residues. CDR3 sequence (DNA): TGTGCCAGTAGAACGGGGATGGGGGTCTTAAACACTGAAGCTTTCTTT. Protein sequence: CASRTGMGVLNTEAFF.

This rearrangement joins TRBV27 to TRBJ2-3; a weak D match, TRBD2 (6 bases). Trimming removed 5 bases from V and 0 bases from J, with 15 bases in between. CDR1 MNHEY and CDR2 SMNVEV come from the germline V gene (reference sequence). The CDR3 totals 16 residues. In nucleotides, the CDR3 is TGTGCCAGCAGTCGACTAGGATTAGAGAGCACAGATACGCAGTATTTT. Amino acids: CASSRLGLESTDTQYF.

The chain is built from TRBV6-6 and TRBJ1-6, with 9 bases identical to TRBD1. V trimming: 6 bases; J trimming: 0 bases; junction bases outside the gene matches: 3. Germline CDR1 reads MNHNY; CDR2 reads SVGAGI (reference sequence). This CDR3 spans 16 amino acids. CDR3 sequence reads: CASRDRGDSYNSPLHF. The CDR3 DNA reads as TGTGCCAGCAGGGACAGGGGCGACTCCTATAATTCACCCCTCCACTTT.

The V call is TRBV7-2, the J call TRBJ2-5, with TRBD2 matching over 8 bases. CDR1 and CDR2 (germline): SGHTA, FQGNSA. The CDR3 covers 14 residues. The V gene end was trimmed by 8 bases and the J gene end by 1 base; junction bases not matched to a gene: 6. The CDR3 protein is CASVPGGLQETQYF. The CDR3 bases are TGTGCCAGCGTGCCGGGGGGGCTCCAAGAGACCCAGTACTTC.

The chain is built from TRBV5-6 and TRBJ2-2; TRBD1 might be the D (5 bases). Germline lookup yields CDR1 SGHDT and CDR2 YYEEEE. This CDR3 region has 14 residues. V lost 2 bases to trimming and J lost 1 base, with 6 bases between them. CDR3 nucleotide sequence: TGTGCCAGCAGCTTAAGGGGGAACACCGGGGAGCTGTTTTTT. Encoded protein: CASSLRGNTGELFF.

This chain uses TRBV19 with TRBJ1-2; perhaps TRBD1 as D (6 bases). There are 13 residues in the CDR3. CDR1 and CDR2 from the germline V gene are LNHDA and SQIVND (reference sequence). V was shortened by 5 bases and J by 8 bases, with 15 bases between the two germline ends. In DNA form, the CDR3 reads TGTGCCAGTAGTTTGACAGGTCTGCTGGGCTACACCTTC. It encodes CASSLTGLLGYTF.

The chain combines TRBV30 with TRBJ2-6; TRBD1 agrees at 9 bases. The ends lost 7 bases at V and 2 bases at J; junction bases unmatched: 12. The CDR3 consists of 17 residues. Germline CDR1 GTSNPN, CDR2 SVGIG (reference sequence). CDR3 sequence reads: CASLGDRVITGANVLTF. In DNA, the CDR3 is TGTGCCTCTCTGGGGGACAGGGTTATTACTGGGGCCAACGTCCTGACTTTC.

The chain joins TRBV18 to TRBJ1-6, with unresolved D. V shed 2 bases and J shed 0 bases, with 17 bases lying between them. CDR1 is KGHSH, CDR2 LQKENI, per germline. This CDR3 has 19 residues. CDR3 coding DNA: TGTGCCAGCTCACCAAACCCCGTGGTTGGATCCTCCTATAATTCACCCCTCCACTTT. This encodes CASSPNPVVGSSYNSPLHF.

The chain combines TRBV2 with TRBJ2-7, with TRBD2 identical over 10 bases. Germline lookup yields CDR1 SNHLY and CDR2 FYNNEI. The CDR3 length is 16 residues. The trim removed 4 bases at V and 0 bases at J, leaving 6 bases unmatched. The CDR3: CASSGLAGGSSYEQYF. CDR3 sequence (DNA): TGTGCCAGCAGTGGACTAGCGGGCGGAAGCTCCTACGAGCAGTACTTC. The whole variable domain, filled in from reference TRBV2 and TRBJ2-7, reads EPEVTQTPSHQVTQMGQEVILRCVPISNHLYFYWYRQILGQKVEFLVSFYNNEISEKSEIFDDQFSVERPDGSNFTLKIRSTKLEDSAMYFCASSGLAGGSSYEQYFGPGTRLTVT.

This rearrangement joins TRBV7-9 to TRBJ2-3; D is ambiguous. V was shortened by 5 bases and J by 2 bases, with 14 bases between the two germline ends. CDR3 length: 15 amino acids. Germline loops: CDR1 SEHNR, CDR2 FQNEAQ (reference sequence). CDR3 amino acids: CASSNLLENTDTQYF. CDR3 in DNA: TGTGCCAGCAGCAACCTACTCGAGAACACAGATACGCAGTATTTT.

The chain recombines TRBV5-1 with TRBJ2-2; TRBD1 aligns across 7 bases. After removal of 3 bases from V and 0 bases from J, the junction contained 11 bases not matched to a gene. CDR1 is SGHRS, CDR2 YFSETQ, per germline. This CDR3 is 18 amino acids long. In DNA form, the CDR3 reads TGCGCCAGCAGCTCCAGACAGGGTTTTTTGGCGAACACCGGGGAGCTGTTTTTT. Amino acids: CASSSRQGFLANTGELFF.

This clone was seen just once. The CDR3 protein is CASSPNTDTQYF. The CDR3, as DNA: TGTGCCAGCAGCCCAAACACAGATACGCAGTATTTT. The J gene is TRBJ2-3, the V gene TRBV7-3; no definite D call. The germline V and J ends were trimmed by 5 bases and 2 bases, with 5 bases remaining between them. The CDR3 runs to 12 residues. Looked up from germline, CDR1 is SGHTA and CDR2 is FQGTGA.

The chain uses TRBV6-1 and TRBJ2-5; 9 bases are shared with TRBD1. Germline-derived CDR1 and CDR2 are MNHNS and SASEGT. The CDR3 contains 15 residues. V shed 3 bases and J 5 bases; nucleotides not matched to a gene: 7. CDR3 sequence (DNA): TGTGCCAGCAGTGAGGGACAGGGTAATTGGGAGACCCAGTACTTC. It specifies CASSEGQGNWETQYF.

V and J are TRBV6-5 and TRBJ1-3; D unclear. The CDR3 covers 16 residues. Germline loops: CDR1 MNHEY, CDR2 SVGAGI. Between the trimmed V and J ends, which lost 0 bases and 0 bases, there was a span of 9 bases. CDR3 sequence reads: CASSYSGPGSGNTIYF. In nucleotides, the CDR3 is TGTGCCAGCAGTTACTCGGGTCCGGGCTCTGGAAACACCATATATTTT.

The CDR3 protein is CASSVGGWDTSKGNTIYF. The CDR3 DNA reads as TGTGCCAGCAGCGTAGGGGGATGGGACACTTCCAAAGGAAACACCATATATTTT. This sequence joins TRBV9 and TRBJ1-3; TRBD1 is a possible D gene (6 bases). Trimming removed 0 bases from V and 4 bases from J, with 20 bases in between. There are 18 residues in the CDR3. Germline V gene data show CDR1 as SGDLS and CDR2 as YYNGEE.

The genes are TRBV6-6 and TRBJ1-1, with TRBD1 as a possible D gene (5 bases). Germline assignment: CDR1 MNHNY and CDR2 SVGAGI (reference sequence). CDR3 length: 11 residues. Trimming shortened V by 6 bases and J by 8 bases, and 10 bases separated the two germline ends. CDR3 residues: CASRRGAEAFF. CDR3 DNA sequence: TGTGCCAGCAGAAGGGGAGCCGAAGCTTTCTTT.

This chain uses TRBV6-4 with TRBJ1-1, with D perhaps matching TRBD1 (6 bases). The length of the CDR3 is 13 residues. V was trimmed by 4 bases and J by 3 bases, leaving 9 bases between them. CDR1 and CDR2 (germline): MRHNA, SNTAGT. The CDR3 here is CASSVGGDTEAFF. In DNA form, the CDR3 reads TGTGCCAGCAGTGTAGGGGGGGACACTGAAGCTTTCTTT.

The chain uses TRBV5-4 and TRBJ2-5; 8 positions agree with TRBD2. The CDR3 sequence is 15 residues long. V shed 4 bases and J 5 bases; nucleotides not matched to a gene: 10. In germline, CDR1 is SGHNT, CDR2 YYREEE (reference sequence). CDR3 protein: CASSPGGPGGETQYF. The DNA for the CDR3 is TGTGCCAGCAGCCCCGGGGGGCCGGGGGGGGAGACCCAGTACTTC.

The genes are TRBV28 and TRBJ1-1; 9 bases are shared with TRBD1. Germline V gene sequence: CDR1 MDHEN, CDR2 SYDVKM. The CDR3 runs 13 residues. J gave up 10 bases and V 1 base, and 4 bases lay outside the gene matches. This CDR3 reads CASSLLTGGRAFF. The CDR3 region has the DNA TGTGCCAGCAGTTTATTGACAGGGGGACGAGCTTTCTTT.